The rows below give T cell receptor beta chains drawn from one sample of a study of blood T cell repertoires in COVID-19. Clones were sequenced by immunoSEQ multiplex PCR, and TCRdb holds only the in-frame ones, with some missing. The sample holds about 160,000 clones, about 81% seen once. Input material: peripheral blood. The receptors stem from a woman at least 80 years old with acute or convalescent COVID-19. CDR3s include the opening cysteine and the closing phenylalanine or tryptophan. D genes are given only for firm matches. Size is stated for part of the rows, as once, few or many counts, or as a class when the clone is expanded.

V gene,clone size,J gene,D gene,CDR3 protein,CDR3 DNA
TRBV5-1,few,TRBJ2-5,.,CASSLGTPRETQYF,TGCGCCAGCAGCTTGGGCACTCCTCGAGAGACCCAGTACTTC
TRBV30,.,TRBJ2-3,.,CAWSEGPSVDTQYF,TGTGCCTGGAGCGAGGGGCCTAGCGTTGATACGCAGTATTTT
TRBV19,once,TRBJ1-5,TRBD1,CASSPDRVGNQPQHF,TGTGCCAGTAGTCCGGACAGGGTAGGCAATCAGCCCCAGCATTTT
TRBV6-5,.,TRBJ1-2,.,CASSSGNSLRGYTF,TGTGCCAGCAGTTCCGGCAACAGTCTTCGTGGCTACACCTTC
TRBV6-1,.,TRBJ2-2,TRBD2,CASSEPAGNTGELFF,TGTGCCAGCAGTGAACCAGCGGGAAACACCGGGGAGCTGTTTTTT
TRBV21-1,.,TRBJ1-1,.,CASSNPGQQGEAFF,TGTGCCAGCAGCAACCCAGGGCAACAAGGGGAAGCTTTCTTT
TRBV4-1,.,TRBJ2-1,TRBD2,CASSQVTSGGASNEQFF,TGCGCCAGCAGCCAAGTAACAAGCGGGGGGGCATCCAATGAGCAGTTCTTC
TRBV5-6,.,TRBJ2-7,.,CASSLAPSVDSYEQYF,TGTGCCAGCAGCTTGGCACCTAGCGTAGACTCCTACGAGCAGTACTTC
TRBV4-3,.,TRBJ2-5,TRBD1,CASSQDRAQGWETQYF,TGCGCCAGCAGCCAAGATCGAGCACAGGGGTGGGAGACCCAGTACTTC
TRBV2,few,TRBJ2-7,TRBD1,CASSEAGTGSWIWEYF,TGTGCCAGCAGTGAAGCGGGGACAGGCTCGTGGATTTGGGAGTACTTC
TRBV6-1,.,TRBJ2-5,.,CASSKETQYF,TGTGCCAGCAGCAAAGAGACCCAGTACTTC
TRBV10-3,.,TRBJ1-5,.,CAISDPGRGGQPQHF,TGTGCCATCAGTGATCCGGGGCGGGGGGGTCAGCCCCAGCATTTT
TRBV27,few,TRBJ1-6,.,CASSLASSYNSPLHF,TGTGCCAGCAGTTTAGCGAGCTCCTATAATTCACCCCTCCACTTT
TRBV21-1,.,TRBJ2-7,.,CASSKFRQGGGEQYF,TGTGCCAGCAGCAAATTTCGACAGGGTGGAGGCGAGCAGTACTTC
TRBV28,.,TRBJ1-6,TRBD1,CASSLAGQGSLPLHF,TGTGCCAGCAGTTTGGCGGGACAGGGTTCATTACCCCTCCACTTT
TRBV2,.,TRBJ2-2,TRBD2,CASSERASGGALSGELFF,TGTGCCAGCAGTGAAAGGGCTAGCGGGGGGGCCCTGAGCGGGGAGCTGTTTTTT
TRBV13,.,TRBJ2-5,TRBD2,CASSAGLAAETQYF,TGTGCCAGCAGCGCGGGACTAGCAGCAGAGACCCAGTACTTC
TRBV19,.,TRBJ1-2,.,CASSIGQGSYGYTF,TGTGCCAGTAGTATCGGGCAGGGGAGCTATGGCTACACCTTC
TRBV4-1,.,TRBJ2-5,.,CASSQDGSRGSGETQYF,TGCGCCAGCAGCCAAGATGGATCGCGGGGCTCTGGGGAGACCCAGTACTTC
TRBV10-3,once,TRBJ2-7,.,CAISAGRGEYEQYF,TGTGCCATCAGTGCCGGCAGGGGGGAATACGAGCAGTACTTC
TRBV5-1,few,TRBJ2-1,.,CASSLGGARGYNEQFF,TGCGCCAGCAGCTTGGGTGGTGCTCGGGGATACAATGAGCAGTTCTTC
TRBV5-1,.,TRBJ2-2,.,CASRGQGNTGELFF,TGCGCCAGCAGGGGCCAGGGAAACACCGGGGAGCTGTTTTTT
TRBV5-1,.,TRBJ2-7,.,CASSLAGERITYEQYF,TGCGCCAGCAGCTTGGCCGGGGAAAGAATTACCTACGAGCAGTACTTC
TRBV20-1,.,TRBJ1-1,.,CSARGDTEAFF,TGCAGTGCTAGGGGAGACACTGAAGCTTTCTTT
TRBV27,.,TRBJ2-3,.,CASQKSPQVADTQYF,TGTGCCAGCCAAAAGTCCCCCCAGGTCGCAGATACGCAGTATTTT
TRBV6-6,.,TRBJ1-2,TRBD1,CASSRDRAGYTF,TGTGCCAGCAGTCGGGACAGGGCTGGCTACACCTTC
TRBV6-6,few,TRBJ1-2,.,CASSKSGTVQNYGYTF,TGTGCCAGCAGCAAAAGCGGAACAGTCCAAAACTATGGCTACACCTTC
TRBV5-6,once,TRBJ2-1,TRBD1,CASSPGQGLQWEQFF,TGTGCCAGCAGCCCAGGACAGGGATTACAATGGGAGCAGTTCTTC
TRBV6-5,.,TRBJ2-3,TRBD1,CASTRDRGQDTQYF,TGTGCCAGCACCCGGGACAGGGGGCAAGATACGCAGTATTTT
TRBV21-1,.,TRBJ2-7,.,CASSKALGVDRGLSNYEQYF,TGTGCCAGCAGCAAAGCGCTTGGGGTCGACAGGGGGCTAAGCAACTACGAGCAGTACTTC
TRBV7-2,.,TRBJ2-3,.,CASSPGDRTDTQYF,TGTGCCAGCAGCCCAGGGGACCGCACAGATACGCAGTATTTT
TRBV3-1/TRBV3-2,.,TRBJ1-1,TRBD1,CASSLTGEDTEAFF,TGTGCCAGCAGCTTGACAGGGGAGGACACTGAAGCTTTCTTT
TRBV5-1,.,TRBJ2-2,TRBD2,CASRRLASPGAGELFF,TGCGCCAGCAGACGACTAGCGTCCCCCGGGGCCGGGGAGCTGTTTTTT
TRBV6-5,.,TRBJ2-7,TRBD2,CASSYTGGAYEQYF,TGTGCCAGCAGTTACACGGGGGGGGCCTACGAGCAGTACTTC
TRBV19,.,TRBJ1-6,.,CASSIRWTEAYNSPLHF,TGTGCCAGTAGTATTCGGTGGACAGAAGCCTATAATTCACCCCTCCACTTT
TRBV12-5,once,TRBJ2-3,.,CASGQGSDTQYF,TGTGCTAGTGGGCAGGGTTCGGATACGCAGTATTTT
TRBV2,.,TRBJ2-5,TRBD1,CASFPMTGRETQYF,TGTGCCAGCTTCCCCATGACAGGGCGAGAGACCCAGTACTTC
TRBV5-1,.,TRBJ1-1,TRBD1,CASSLELQGLGEAFF,TGCGCCAGCAGCTTGGAATTACAGGGGCTAGGTGAAGCTTTCTTT
TRBV28,.,TRBJ1-6,.,CASSPSGPSPLHF,TGTGCCAGCAGTCCAAGCGGTCCTTCACCCCTCCACTTT
TRBV25-1,.,TRBJ1-1,.,CASSERNTEAFF,TGTGCCAGCAGTGAGAGGAACACTGAAGCTTTCTTT
TRBV28,.,TRBJ2-2,TRBD2,CASSTGLAGGYAGELFF,TGTGCCAGCAGTACAGGACTAGCGGGAGGTTACGCCGGGGAGCTGTTTTTT
TRBV7-2,.,TRBJ2-5,.,CASSVSLAAETQYF,TGTGCCAGCAGCGTCTCCCTAGCAGCAGAGACCCAGTACTTC
TRBV19,.,TRBJ2-3,TRBD2,CASSIRLAQVTDTQYF,TGTGCCAGTAGTATTCGACTAGCTCAGGTCACAGATACGCAGTATTTT
TRBV28,.,TRBJ2-1,TRBD1,CASSLNLVRDREFYNEQFF,TGTGCCAGCAGTTTAAATTTAGTTCGGGACAGGGAATTTTACAATGAGCAGTTCTTC
TRBV9,.,TRBJ2-1,TRBD2,CASSAERLAGGEQFF,TGTGCCAGCAGCGCGGAGAGACTAGCGGGAGGGGAGCAGTTCTTC
TRBV6-6,few,TRBJ1-4,TRBD1,CASSRRTGPEKLFF,TGTGCCAGCAGTCGTCGGACAGGTCCCGAAAAACTGTTTTTT
TRBV4-3,.,TRBJ2-1,TRBD2,CASSQVAGGYNEQFF,TGCGCCAGCAGCCAAGTTGCGGGGGGTTACAATGAGCAGTTCTTC
TRBV4-1,.,TRBJ2-1,.,CASSQTGTPYNEQFF,TGCGCCAGCAGCCAAACCGGGACTCCTTACAATGAGCAGTTCTTC
TRBV20-1,.,TRBJ2-2,TRBD1,CSASLYGTGGWGTGELFF,TGCAGTGCTAGTTTATATGGGACAGGGGGTTGGGGCACCGGGGAGCTGTTTTTT
TRBV28,few,TRBJ1-4,.,CASRSSPGNEKLFF,TGTGCCAGCAGAAGTTCTCCAGGAAATGAAAAACTGTTTTTT